These 26 T cell receptor beta chains came from one sample sequenced in a study of blood T cell repertoires in COVID-19. Libraries were prepared by immunoSEQ multiplex PCR; TCRdb keeps only in-frame clonotypes and omits some of them. In the table there are fewer than 120,000 clones, about 80% of which are singletons. Sequences were obtained from peripheral blood. All receptors derive from a woman of 80 years or more with active or convalescent COVID-19.

This chain joins TRBV7-3 and TRBJ2-1, with D maybe TRBD2 (6 bases). V lost 4 bases and J lost 9, with 10 bases in between. The CDR3 totals 12 residues. CDR1 SGHTA and CDR2 FQGTGA come from the germline V gene. In DNA form, the CDR3 reads TGTGCCAGCAGCTCGGGACTGAGTGAGCAGTTCTTC. This sequence encodes CASSSGLSEQFF. The full variable domain, with the rest looked up from reference TRBV7-3 and TRBJ2-1, is GAGVSQTPSNKVTEKGKYVELRCDPISGHTALYWYRQSLGQGPEFLIYFQGTGAADDSGLPNDRFFAVRPEGSVSTLKIQRTERGDSAVYLCASSSGLSEQFFGPGTRLTVL.

The rearrangement joins TRBV19 to TRBJ2-1; D uncertain. V was clipped by 2 bases and J by 7 bases, with 6 bases between them. There are 12 residues in the CDR3. The germline CDR1 and CDR2 sequences are LNHDA and SQIVND (reference sequence). CDR3 coding DNA: TGTGCCAGTAGTATATACGGGAATGAGCAGTTCTTC. Translation: CASSIYGNEQFF. The full variable domain, its missing parts supplied by reference TRBV19 and TRBJ2-1, is DGGITQSPKYLFRKEGQNVTLSCEQNLNHDAMYWYRQDPGQGLRLIYYSQIVNDFQKGDIAEGYSVSREKKESFPLTVTSAQKNPTAFYLCASSIYGNEQFFGPGTRLTVL.

The chain combines TRBV24-1 with TRBJ1-5; unclear D gene. The CDR3 is 14 residues long. V was trimmed by 0 bases and J by 9 bases, leaving 11 bases between them. Germline-derived CDR1 and CDR2 are KGHDR and SFDVKD. CDR3 region: CATSDLTEARPQHF. The CDR3 nucleotides are TGTGCCACCAGTGATTTGACTGAGGCGCGGCCCCAGCATTTT.

The chain is built from TRBV10-3 and TRBJ2-5; D remains ambiguous. The CDR3 covers 13 residues. Germline V gene sequence: CDR1 ENHRY, CDR2 SYGVKD. V lost 2 bases and J 0 bases, leaving 4 bases between the germline ends. CDR3 amino acids: CAISEEYQETQYF. The CDR3 bases are TGTGCCATCAGTGAGGAGTACCAAGAGACCCAGTACTTC.

The rearrangement uses TRBV15 and TRBJ2-2; D remains unclear. The length of the CDR3 is 16 residues. Germline CDR1 is LNHNV and CDR2 is YYDKDF (reference sequence). The germline V and J ends were trimmed by 0 bases and 1 base, with 9 bases remaining between them. The CDR3 here is CATSRDFIQNTGELFF. The CDR3 region has the DNA TGTGCCACCAGCAGAGATTTCATCCAGAACACCGGGGAGCTGTTTTTT.

The J gene is TRBJ2-7, the V gene TRBV18; 11 nucleotides align to TRBD2. CDR3 length: 17 residues. Trimming removed 3 bases from V and 3 bases from J; junction bases left unmatched: 10. Looked up from germline, CDR1 is KGHSH and CDR2 is LQKENI. CDR3 sequence (DNA): TGTGCCAGCTCACCCCACCCATTAGCGGGAGGGTACTACGAGCAGTACTTC. Its protein product is CASSPHPLAGGYYEQYF.

The chain has TRBV5-5 and TRBJ2-1, with D possibly being TRBD1 (6 bases). Germline-derived CDR1 and CDR2 are SGHKS and YYEKEE (reference sequence). Deletions cut 3 bases from V and 9 bases from J, with 13 bases between. This CDR3 comprises 13 residues. DNA of the CDR3: TGTGCCAGCAGCTGGGGGCTATCGAGTGAGCAGTTCTTC. Translated: CASSWGLSSEQFF.

This chain links TRBV28 with TRBJ2-1; 8 bases fit TRBD2. Trimming at V came to 8 bases and at J to 0 bases, leaving 12 bases not matched to a gene. Germline V CDR1 and CDR2: MDHEN, SYDVKM. The CDR3 extends over 17 amino acids. CDR3: CASLGLAGSSSYNEQFF. CDR3 coding DNA: TGTGCCAGCCTGGGGCTAGCGGGCAGTAGCTCCTACAATGAGCAGTTCTTC.

This rearrangement joins TRBV3-1 (or the pseudogene TRBV3-2) to TRBJ2-1; perhaps TRBD2 as D (6 bases). V was pared by 1 base and J by 9 bases, with 19 bases between. The germline V gene encodes CDR1 LGHDT and CDR2 YNNKEL (reference sequence). The CDR3 is 16 amino acids. CDR3 nucleotide sequence: TGTGCCAGCAGCCAAGGAACCGTCCTCGAGGAGGGTGAGCAGTTCTTC. This codes for CASSQGTVLEEGEQFF.

This clone was picked up many times. J is TRBJ1-1 and V is TRBV2; D not resolved. The CDR3 length is 13 residues. V was cut by 6 bases and J by 6 bases, with 14 bases left in between. Germline CDR1 is SNHLY and CDR2 is FYNNEI. CDR3 sequence (DNA): TGTGCCAGCAGGACAATGATATGGGCTGAAGCTTTCTTT. The encoded protein is CASRTMIWAEAFF. The full variable domain, in which reference TRBV2 and TRBJ1-1 provide the parts outside the CDR3, is EPEVTQTPSHQVTQMGQEVILRCVPISNHLYFYWYRQILGQKVEFLVSFYNNEISEKSEIFDDQFSVERPDGSNFTLKIRSTKLEDSAMYFCASRTMIWAEAFFGQGTRLTVV.

The chain is built from TRBV4-1 and TRBJ2-6; TRBD2 is a possible D gene (6 bases). V dropped 0 bases and J dropped 2 bases, with 11 bases sitting between them. CDR1 and CDR2 (germline): MGHRA, YSYEKL. The CDR3 length is 17 residues. The DNA of the CDR3 is TGCGCCAGCAGCCAAGATGGAGGAGGGACTGGGGCCAACGTCCTGACTTTC. Its translation is CASSQDGGGTGANVLTF.

In this sample, this clone turned up a few times. The chain employs TRBV27 and TRBJ2-3; tentatively, D is TRBD2 (6 bases). V was cut by 0 bases and J by 2 bases, with 12 bases left in between. Germline values: CDR1 MNHEY, CDR2 SMNVEV (reference sequence). The CDR3 is 16 amino acids. Here the CDR3 DNA reads TGTGCCAGCAGTTTATCGGGGGGACTCTTCACAGATACGCAGTATTTT. It codes for CASSLSGGLFTDTQYF.

This clone was observed a single time. The chain employs TRBV27 and TRBJ2-1, with 14 positions matching TRBD2. The CDR3 spans 17 residues. Germline CDR1 and CDR2: MNHEY and SMNVEV (reference sequence). V was pared by 4 bases and J by 7 bases, with 9 bases of the junction left unmatched. CDR3 DNA: TGTGCCAGCAGTTCGATGACTAGCGGGAGGGTGTGGAATGAGCAGTTCTTC. Translating gives CASSSMTSGRVWNEQFF.

The chain is built from TRBV18 and TRBJ2-2; 8 bases match TRBD2. The CDR3 has 14 residues. The germline gives CDR1 KGHSH, CDR2 LQKENI. Trimming at V came to 2 bases and at J to 8 bases, leaving 4 bases not matched to a gene. CDR3 residues: CASSPTSGRGELFF. The CDR3 DNA reads TGTGCCAGCTCACCAACTAGCGGCAGGGGGGAGCTGTTTTTT. Filled out from reference TRBV18 and TRBJ2-2, the complete variable domain reads NAGVMQNPRHLVRRRGQEARLRCSPMKGHSHVYWYRQLPEEGLKFMVYLQKENIIDESGMPKERFSAEFPKEGPSILRIQQVVRGDSAAYFCASSPTSGRGELFFGEGSRLTVL.

The V and J genes are TRBV6-6 and TRBJ2-3, with D perhaps TRBD2 (6 bases). V dropped 6 bases and J dropped 4 bases, with 11 bases sitting between them. CDR1 and CDR2 (germline): MNHNY, SVGAGI (reference sequence). This CDR3 is 13 amino acids long. CDR3 DNA sequence: TGTGCCAGCAGGGCACCGGGGGCAGATACGCAGTATTTT. Encoded protein: CASRAPGADTQYF.

The chain has TRBV7-2 and TRBJ2-5; perhaps TRBD1 as D (5 bases). V shed 5 bases and J shed 1 base, with 14 bases lying between them. The CDR3 sequence is 15 residues long. Germline lookup yields CDR1 SGHTA and CDR2 FQGNSA. In DNA form, the CDR3 reads TGTGCCAGCAGCCCACGACAGAAAGTCCAAGAGACCCAGTACTTC. Translating it yields CASSPRQKVQETQYF.

The chain uses TRBV5-1 and TRBJ1-3; D is unclear. Germline CDR1 SGHRS, CDR2 YFSETQ. Trimming shortened V by 6 bases and J by 0 bases, and 10 bases separated the two germline ends. CDR3 length: 14 amino acids. The CDR3 DNA is TGCGCCAGCATGCCAGGCCACTCTGGAAACACCATATATTTT. The encoded protein is CASMPGHSGNTIYF.

The chain is built from TRBV7-3 and TRBJ2-1; possible D gene TRBD2, 6 bases. The CDR3 has 15 residues. The germline V gene has CDR1 SGHTA and CDR2 FQGTGA. V lost 1 base and J 2 bases, leaving 9 bases between the germline ends. CDR3 nucleotide sequence: TGTGCCAGCAGCTTAATTAGCGGTCCCTACAATGAGCAGTTCTTC. Translated: CASSLISGPYNEQFF.

The V call is TRBV6-5, the J call TRBJ2-2, with TRBD2 matching over 8 bases. The ends lost 9 bases at V and 5 bases at J; junction bases unmatched: 8. From germline, CDR1 is MNHEY and CDR2 SVGAGI. CDR3 length: 14 residues. The CDR3 loop reads CASREGLGTGELFF. CDR3 nucleotides: TGTGCCAGTCGGGAGGGCCTTGGTACCGGGGAGCTGTTTTTT.

This chain connects TRBV29-1 to TRBJ2-5, with 9 bases lining up with TRBD1. J lost 4 bases, V lost 7 bases, and 10 bases had no gene match. The CDR3 loop spans 14 amino acids. Germline V gene lookup returns CDR1 SQVTM and CDR2 ANQGSEA. CDR3 sequence: CSGSTGTGRETQYF. The CDR3 DNA reads TGCAGCGGCTCAACCGGGACAGGGAGAGAGACCCAGTACTTC.

The J gene is TRBJ2-7, the V gene TRBV3-1 (or the pseudogene TRBV3-2); TRBD2 aligns across 11 bases. Per germline, CDR1 LGHDT and CDR2 YNNKEL (reference sequence). The CDR3 covers 16 residues. V was pared by 3 bases and J by 9 bases, with 13 bases of the junction left unmatched. CDR3 amino acids: CASSQRLAGSPLAQYF. CDR3 DNA: TGTGCCAGCAGCCAGCGACTAGCGGGATCGCCGCTGGCGCAGTACTTC.

In its sample, this clone was seen once. The gene calls are TRBV2 and TRBJ2-5; 8 bases are a match to TRBD2. Germline loops: CDR1 SNHLY, CDR2 FYNNEI. The CDR3 length is 18 residues. Losses at the gene ends were 1 base for V and 5 bases for J; bases not matched to a gene: 15. DNA of the CDR3: TGTGCCAGCAGTGAAGGTCAAGCCATGTCGGGGGGGTTGGAGACCCAGTACTTC. It is translated as CASSEGQAMSGGLETQYF.

The V and J genes are TRBV7-2 and TRBJ1-2; TRBD1 matches 8 bases. CDR3 size: 15 residues. V lost 5 bases and J lost 5; bases outside the gene matches: 10. The germline CDR1 and CDR2 sequences are SGHTA and FQGNSA. Here the CDR3 DNA reads TGTGCCAGCAGCCTAGAACAGGGGGAAATTTATGGCTACACCTTC. This translates into CASSLEQGEIYGYTF. Full variable domain (rest looked up from reference TRBV7-2 and TRBJ1-2): GAGVSQSPSNKVTEKGKDVELRCDPISGHTALYWYRQSLGQGLEFLIYFQGNSAPDKSGLPSDRFSAERTGGSVSTLTIQRTQQEDSAVYLCASSLEQGEIYGYTFGSGTRLTVV.

This clone has a handful of counts. The V call is TRBV5-1, the J call TRBJ2-7, with TRBD1 as a possible D gene (5 bases). The V gene's germline CDR1 is SGHRS and CDR2 YFSETQ. The CDR3 runs to 13 residues. Trimming took off 1 base at V and 4 bases at J, with 9 bases between the two ends. The CDR3: CASSLRGEYEQYF. The CDR3 bases are TGCGCCAGCAGCTTGAGGGGCGAGTACGAGCAGTACTTC. Full variable domain (rest looked up from reference TRBV5-1 and TRBJ2-7): KAGVTQTPRYLIKTRGQQVTLSCSPISGHRSVSWYQQTPGQGLQFLFEYFSETQRNKGNFPGRFSGRQFSNSRSEMNVSTLELGDSALYLCASSLRGEYEQYFGPGTRLTVT.

This clone was seen only a few times. The V call is TRBV21-1, the J call TRBJ2-7; the table's D call of TRBD2 was not tested on the DNA. TRBV21-1 is tagged as a pseudogene. The CDR3 totals 13 residues. CDR3 DNA sequence: TGTGCCAGCACAACCTATTTACGTTTCGAGCAGTACTTC. As protein: CASTTYLRFEQYF.

This chain links TRBV9 with TRBJ2-1, with D possibly TRBD2 on 5 matching bases. V was clipped by 3 bases and J by 0 bases, with 10 bases between them. The germline V gene encodes CDR1 SGDLS and CDR2 YYNGEE. The CDR3 extends over 15 amino acids. The CDR3 loop is CASSAGLYSYNEQFF. In nucleotides, the CDR3 is TGTGCCAGCAGCGCCGGACTGTACTCCTACAATGAGCAGTTCTTC.